The source of this T cell receptor beta chain is a study of blood T cell repertoires in COVID-19. Study-level background: Spain, Italy and the United States supplied samples that represented acute and convalescent COVID-19. T cells, B-cell-depleted T cells, or PBMCs provided the cDNA or gDNA that served as material.

The sample holds a few counts of this clone. The method was immunoSEQ multiplex PCR; TCRdb's version includes in-frame clones alone and lacks a portion of them. The sample lists about 12,000 clones; approximately 80% were seen once. CDR1 and CDR2 (germline): MDHEN, SYDVKM. This CDR3 spans 16 amino acids. V was clipped by 7 bases and J by 3 bases; unmatched bases: 12. The sequenced material came from peripheral blood. The sequence derives from a man at least 80 years old with acute or convalescent COVID-19. The chain employs TRBV28 and TRBJ1-5; 7 bases agree with TRBD1. CDR3 sequence reads: CASTSPPGGNNQPQHF. The CDR3 DNA sequence: TGTGCCAGCACCTCCCCCCCAGGGGGGAACAATCAGCCCCAGCATTTT.